The clone carrying this T cell receptor beta chain was observed a few times. The germline gives CDR1 WNHNN, CDR2 SYGVQD (reference sequence). V shed 4 bases and J shed 12 bases, with 13 bases lying between them. The CDR3 totals 13 residues. This sample stems from a study of blood T cell repertoires in COVID-19. The assay was immunoSEQ multiplex PCR, and TCRdb's table has in-frame clones only and misses some. The sample consists of roughly 130,000 clones, approximately 82% of them appearing once. The source of this sequence is a middle-aged man with active or convalescent COVID-19. The sequencing sample was made of peripheral blood. The chain links TRBV10-1 to TRBJ1-6, with no clear D. The CDR3 DNA is TGCGCCAGCAGTGGACACCCGAGGGTACCCCTCCACTTT. Translating gives CASSGHPRVPLHF.